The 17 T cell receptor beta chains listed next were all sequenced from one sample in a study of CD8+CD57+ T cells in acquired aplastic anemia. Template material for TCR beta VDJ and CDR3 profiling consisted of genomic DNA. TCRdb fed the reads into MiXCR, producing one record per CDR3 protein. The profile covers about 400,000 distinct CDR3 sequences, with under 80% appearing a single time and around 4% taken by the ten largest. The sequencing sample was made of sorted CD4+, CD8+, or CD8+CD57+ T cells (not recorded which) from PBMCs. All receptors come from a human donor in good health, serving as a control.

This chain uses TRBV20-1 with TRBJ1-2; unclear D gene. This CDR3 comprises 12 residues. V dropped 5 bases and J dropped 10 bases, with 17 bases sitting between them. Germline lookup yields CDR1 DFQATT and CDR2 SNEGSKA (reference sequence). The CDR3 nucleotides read TGCAGTGCTTACCAGGCTGAGGAAGTCTACACCTTC. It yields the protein CSAYQAEEVYTF.

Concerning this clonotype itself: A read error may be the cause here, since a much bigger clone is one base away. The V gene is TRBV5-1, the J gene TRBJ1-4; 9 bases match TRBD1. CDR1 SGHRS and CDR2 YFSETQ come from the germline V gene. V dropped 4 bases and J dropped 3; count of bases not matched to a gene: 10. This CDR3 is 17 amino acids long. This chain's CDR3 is CASSPGTGITSNEKLFF. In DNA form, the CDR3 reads TGCGCCAGCAGCCCCGGGACAGGGATTACCTCTAATGAAAAACTGTTTTTT. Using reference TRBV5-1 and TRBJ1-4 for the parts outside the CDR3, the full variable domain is KAGVTQTPRYLIKTRGQQVTLSCSPISGHRSVSWYQQTPGQGLQFLFEYFSETQRNKGNFPGRFSGRQFSNSRSEMNVSTLELGDSALYLCASSPGTGITSNEKLFFGSGTQLSVL.

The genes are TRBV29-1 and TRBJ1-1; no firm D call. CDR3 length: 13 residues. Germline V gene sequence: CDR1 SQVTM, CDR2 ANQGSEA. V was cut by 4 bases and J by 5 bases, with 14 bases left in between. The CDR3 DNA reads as TGCAGCGTTGCCGGAGAGGTTGGGACTGAAGCTTTCTTT. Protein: CSVAGEVGTEAFF.

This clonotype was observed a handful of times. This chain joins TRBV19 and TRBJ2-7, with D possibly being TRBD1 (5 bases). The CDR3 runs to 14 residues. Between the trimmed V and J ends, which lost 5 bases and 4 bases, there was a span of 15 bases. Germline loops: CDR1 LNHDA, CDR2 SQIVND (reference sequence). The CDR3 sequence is CASSPGTGGYEQYF. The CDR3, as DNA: TGTGCCAGTAGTCCCGGAACAGGTGGTTACGAGCAGTACTTC.

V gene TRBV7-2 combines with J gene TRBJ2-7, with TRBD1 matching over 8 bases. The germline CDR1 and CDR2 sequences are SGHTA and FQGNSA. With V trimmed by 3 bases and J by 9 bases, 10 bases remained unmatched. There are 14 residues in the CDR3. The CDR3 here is CASSLVAGGPGQYF. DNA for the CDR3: TGTGCCAGCAGCTTGGTAGCAGGGGGCCCTGGGCAGTACTTC.

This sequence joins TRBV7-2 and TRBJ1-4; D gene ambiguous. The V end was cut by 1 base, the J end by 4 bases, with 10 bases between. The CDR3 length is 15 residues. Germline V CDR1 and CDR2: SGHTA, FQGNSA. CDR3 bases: TGTGCCAGCAGCTTAGACGGACGGGTTAATGAAAAACTGTTTTTT. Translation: CASSLDGRVNEKLFF.

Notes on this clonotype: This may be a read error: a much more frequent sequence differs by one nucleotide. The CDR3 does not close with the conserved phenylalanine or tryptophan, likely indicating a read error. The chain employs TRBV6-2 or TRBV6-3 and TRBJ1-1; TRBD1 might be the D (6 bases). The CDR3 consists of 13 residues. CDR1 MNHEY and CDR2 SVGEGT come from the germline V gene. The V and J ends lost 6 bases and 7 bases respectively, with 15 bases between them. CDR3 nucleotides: TGTGCCAGCAGGTCAACAGGGCGTCGTGAAGCTTTCCTT. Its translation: CASRSTGRREAFL.

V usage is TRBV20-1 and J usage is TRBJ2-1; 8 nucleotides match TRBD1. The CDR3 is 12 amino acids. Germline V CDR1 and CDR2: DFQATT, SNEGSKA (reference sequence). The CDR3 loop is CSVTRGQNEQFF. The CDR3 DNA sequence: TGCAGCGTGACCAGGGGGCAGAATGAGCAGTTCTTC.

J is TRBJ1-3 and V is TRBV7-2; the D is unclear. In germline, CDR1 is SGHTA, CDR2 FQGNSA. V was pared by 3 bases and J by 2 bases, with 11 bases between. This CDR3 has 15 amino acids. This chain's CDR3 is CASSLYEEAGNTIYF. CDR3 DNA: TGTGCCAGCAGCTTGTATGAGGAAGCTGGAAACACCATATATTTT.

The CDR3 protein is CATSRGEGYTF. The CDR3 DNA reads TGTGCCACCAGCAGGGGGGAAGGCTACACCTTC. This chain connects TRBV15 to TRBJ1-2, with a possible D match to TRBD1 (5 bases). CDR1 and CDR2 (germline): LNHNV, YYDKDF (reference sequence). The ends were cut back, 3 bases at V and 8 bases at J, with 7 bases in the middle. This CDR3 has 11 amino acids.

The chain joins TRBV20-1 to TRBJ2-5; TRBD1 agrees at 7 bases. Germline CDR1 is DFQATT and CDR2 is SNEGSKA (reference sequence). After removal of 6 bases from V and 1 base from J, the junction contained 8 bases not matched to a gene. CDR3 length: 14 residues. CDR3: CSARLTGSQETQYF. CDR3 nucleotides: TGCAGTGCGCGCCTGACAGGGAGCCAAGAGACCCAGTACTTC.

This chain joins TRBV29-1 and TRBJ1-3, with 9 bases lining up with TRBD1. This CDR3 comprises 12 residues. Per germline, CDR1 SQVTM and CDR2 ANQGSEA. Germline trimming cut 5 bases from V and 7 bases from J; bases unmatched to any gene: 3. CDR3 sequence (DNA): TGCAGCGTTACCGGGACAGGGAACACCATATATTTT. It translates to CSVTGTGNTIYF.

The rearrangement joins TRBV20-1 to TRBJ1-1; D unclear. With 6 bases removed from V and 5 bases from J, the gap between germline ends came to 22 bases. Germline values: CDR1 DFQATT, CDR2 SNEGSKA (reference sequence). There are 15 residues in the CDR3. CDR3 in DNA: TGCAGTGCCTCCATCTCCGGGAGAGGGCTAACTGAAGCTTTCTTT. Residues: CSASISGRGLTEAFF.

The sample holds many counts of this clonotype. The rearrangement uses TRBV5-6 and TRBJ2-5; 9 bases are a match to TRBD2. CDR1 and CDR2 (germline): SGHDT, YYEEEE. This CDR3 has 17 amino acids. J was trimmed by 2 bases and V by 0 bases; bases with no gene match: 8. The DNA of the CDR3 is TGTGCCAGCAGCTTGGGCTTACGCGGGGGGGGGCAAGAGACCCAGTACTTC. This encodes CASSLGLRGGGQETQYF.

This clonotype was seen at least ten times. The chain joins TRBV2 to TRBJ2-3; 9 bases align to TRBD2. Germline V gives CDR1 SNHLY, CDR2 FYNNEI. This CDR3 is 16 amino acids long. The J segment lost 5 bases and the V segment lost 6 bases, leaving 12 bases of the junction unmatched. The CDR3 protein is CASSPRLRGGVDTQYF. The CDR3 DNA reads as TGTGCCAGCAGCCCCCGTTTGCGGGGGGGCGTAGATACGCAGTATTTT. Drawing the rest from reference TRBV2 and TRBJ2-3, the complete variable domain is EPEVTQTPSHQVTQMGQEVILRCVPISNHLYFYWYRQILGQKVEFLVSFYNNEISEKSEIFDDQFSVERPDGSNFTLKIRSTKLEDSAMYFCASSPRLRGGVDTQYFGPGTRLTVL.

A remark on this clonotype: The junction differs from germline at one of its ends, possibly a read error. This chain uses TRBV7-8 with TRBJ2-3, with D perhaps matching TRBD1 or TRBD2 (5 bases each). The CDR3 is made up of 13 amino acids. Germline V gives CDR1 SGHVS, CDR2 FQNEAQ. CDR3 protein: CASSPDVGDTQYF. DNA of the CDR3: TGTGCCAGCAGCCCTGATGTGGGGGATACTCAGTATTTT.

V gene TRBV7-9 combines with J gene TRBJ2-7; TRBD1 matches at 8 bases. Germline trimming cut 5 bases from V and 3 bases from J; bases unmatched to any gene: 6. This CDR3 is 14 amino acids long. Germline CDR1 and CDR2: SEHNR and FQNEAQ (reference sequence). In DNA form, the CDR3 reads TGTGCCAGCAGCCAGGACAGGGCTGTCTACGAGCAGTACTTC. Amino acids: CASSQDRAVYEQYF.